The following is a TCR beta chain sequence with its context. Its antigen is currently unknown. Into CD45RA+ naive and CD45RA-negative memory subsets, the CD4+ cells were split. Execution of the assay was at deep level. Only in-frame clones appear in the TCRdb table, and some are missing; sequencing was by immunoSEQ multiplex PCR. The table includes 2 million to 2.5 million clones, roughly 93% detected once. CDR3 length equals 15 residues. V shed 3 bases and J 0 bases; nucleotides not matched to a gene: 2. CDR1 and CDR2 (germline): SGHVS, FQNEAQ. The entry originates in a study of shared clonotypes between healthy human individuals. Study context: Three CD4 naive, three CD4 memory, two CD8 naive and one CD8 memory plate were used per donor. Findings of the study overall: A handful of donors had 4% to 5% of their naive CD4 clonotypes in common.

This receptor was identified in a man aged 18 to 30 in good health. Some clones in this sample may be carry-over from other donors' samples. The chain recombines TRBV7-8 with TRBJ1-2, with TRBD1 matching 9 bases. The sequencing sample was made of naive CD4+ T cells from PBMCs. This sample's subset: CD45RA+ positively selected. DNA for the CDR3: TGTGCCAGCAGCTTGGGACAGGGCTCTAACTATGGCTACACCTTC. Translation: CASSLGQGSNYGYTF. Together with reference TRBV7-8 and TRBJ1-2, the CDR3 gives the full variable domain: GAGVSQSPRYKVAKRGQDVALRCDPISGHVSLFWYQQALGQGPEFLTYFQNEAQLDKSGLPSDRFFAERPEGSVSTLKIQRTQQEDSAVYLCASSLGQGSNYGYTFGSGTRLTVV.